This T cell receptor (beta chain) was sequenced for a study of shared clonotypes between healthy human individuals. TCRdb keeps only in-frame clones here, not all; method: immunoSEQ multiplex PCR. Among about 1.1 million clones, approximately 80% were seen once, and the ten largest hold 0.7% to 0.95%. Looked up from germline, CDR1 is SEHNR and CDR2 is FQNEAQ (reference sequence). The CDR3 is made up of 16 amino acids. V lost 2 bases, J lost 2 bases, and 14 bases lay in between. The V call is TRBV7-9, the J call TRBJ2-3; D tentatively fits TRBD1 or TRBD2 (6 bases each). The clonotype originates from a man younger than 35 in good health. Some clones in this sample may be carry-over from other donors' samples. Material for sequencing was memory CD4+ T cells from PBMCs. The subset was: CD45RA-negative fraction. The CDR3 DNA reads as TGTGCCAGCAGCTTAAGAGGTGGGGGGCTCACAGATACGCAGTATTTT. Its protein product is CASSLRGGGLTDTQYF.